These 19 T cell receptor beta chains originate from one sample sequenced in a study of shared clonotypes between healthy human individuals. Here immunoSEQ multiplex PCR was the method, and the copy in TCRdb shows in-frame clones only, minus some. The sample records some 2,000,000 clones, nearly 97% being singletons. Sequenced input: naive CD4+ T cells sorted from blood. Subset denoted: CD45RA+ positively selected. The receptor source for this set is a man between 18 and 35 years old in good health.

Comments on this clone: Other nucleotide sequences in the sample specify the same CDR3. The chain recombines TRBV2 with TRBJ2-2; a weak D match, TRBD1 (6 bases). This CDR3 spans 13 amino acids. Germline values: CDR1 SNHLY, CDR2 FYNNEI. V gave up 4 bases and J gave up 5 bases, with 8 bases separating them. The CDR3 here is CASSGRGTGELFF. Written as DNA, the CDR3 is TGTGCCAGCAGTGGCAGGGGAACCGGGGAGCTGTTTTTT.

The chain uses TRBV5-1 and TRBJ1-1; D remains ambiguous. This CDR3 spans 14 amino acids. The V end was cut by 1 base, the J end by 3 bases, with 10 bases between. CDR1 and CDR2 from the germline V gene are SGHRS and YFSETQ. The CDR3 region is CASSLLGSDTEAFF. The CDR3 nucleotides read TGCGCCAGCAGCTTGCTGGGATCGGACACTGAAGCTTTCTTT. The full variable domain, its missing parts supplied by reference TRBV5-1 and TRBJ1-1, is KAGVTQTPRYLIKTRGQQVTLSCSPISGHRSVSWYQQTPGQGLQFLFEYFSETQRNKGNFPGRFSGRQFSNSRSEMNVSTLELGDSALYLCASSLLGSDTEAFFGQGTRLTVV.

V is TRBV5-6 and J is TRBJ1-5, with a weak D call TRBD1 (6 bases). The CDR3 contains 13 residues. CDR1 is SGHDT, CDR2 YYEEEE, per germline. Trimming shortened V by 4 bases and J by 6 bases, and 11 bases separated the two germline ends. DNA of the CDR3: TGTGCCAGCAGCCGAGACAGGATTCAGCCCCAGCATTTT. It is translated as CASSRDRIQPQHF. The full variable domain, completed using reference TRBV5-6 and TRBJ1-5, is DAGVTQSPTHLIKTRGQQVTLRCSPKSGHDTVSWYQQALGQGPQFIFQYYEEEERQRGNFPDRFSGHQFPNYSSELNVNALLLGDSALYLCASSRDRIQPQHFGDGTRLSIL.

V is TRBV6-1 and J is TRBJ1-2, with a tentative D call TRBD1 (5 bases). Germline CDR1 is MNHNS and CDR2 is SASEGT. The CDR3 spans 18 residues. With 4 bases removed from V and 4 bases from J, the gap between germline ends came to 25 bases. The CDR3 loop is CASSGDRDRHEAGYGYTF. CDR3 DNA sequence: TGTGCCAGCAGTGGGGACCGGGACCGTCATGAAGCTGGCTATGGCTACACCTTC.

J is TRBJ2-5 and V is TRBV19, with D possibly being TRBD1 (6 bases). V was shortened by 5 bases and J by 0 bases, with 16 bases between the two germline ends. Germline loops: CDR1 LNHDA, CDR2 SQIVND (reference sequence). The CDR3 loop spans 16 amino acids. The chain's CDR3 is CASSPRAGVYQETQYF. CDR3 nucleotide sequence: TGTGCCAGTAGTCCCAGGGCAGGGGTGTACCAAGAGACCCAGTACTTC. Filled out from reference TRBV19 and TRBJ2-5, the complete variable domain reads DGGITQSPKYLFRKEGQNVTLSCEQNLNHDAMYWYRQDPGQGLRLIYYSQIVNDFQKGDIAEGYSVSREKKESFPLTVTSAQKNPTAFYLCASSPRAGVYQETQYFGPGTRLLVL.

This rearrangement joins TRBV7-9 to TRBJ2-1, with 10 bases that match TRBD2. With 1 base clipped from V and 0 bases from J, the junction kept 3 bases outside the gene matches. Germline V gene sequence: CDR1 SEHNR, CDR2 FQNEAQ (reference sequence). This CDR3 has 17 amino acids. The CDR3 DNA is TGTGCCAGCAGCTTAGGTCTAGCGGGGGACTCCTACAATGAGCAGTTCTTC. It codes for CASSLGLAGDSYNEQFF.

The chain is built from TRBV7-6 and TRBJ2-3; D ambiguous. Germline values: CDR1 SGHVS, CDR2 FNYEAQ. CDR3 length: 13 residues. Trimming left V 3 bases short and J 3 bases short, with 7 bases between. The CDR3: CASSFLATDTQYF. Here the CDR3 DNA reads TGTGCCAGCAGCTTTTTAGCAACAGATACGCAGTATTTT.

The chain joins TRBV5-1 to TRBJ2-1; TRBD2 matches 13 bases. Unmatched junction bases numbered 10, after V lost 4 bases and J lost 0 bases. The CDR3 has 19 residues. Germline V gene sequence: CDR1 SGHRS, CDR2 YFSETQ. The CDR3 sequence is CASSLTTSGGSSSYNEQFF. As DNA, the CDR3 is TGCGCCAGCAGCCTAACGACTAGCGGGGGGTCGAGCTCCTACAATGAGCAGTTCTTC. The full variable domain, with the rest looked up from reference TRBV5-1 and TRBJ2-1, is KAGVTQTPRYLIKTRGQQVTLSCSPISGHRSVSWYQQTPGQGLQFLFEYFSETQRNKGNFPGRFSGRQFSNSRSEMNVSTLELGDSALYLCASSLTTSGGSSSYNEQFFGPGTRLTVL.

This sequence joins TRBV15 and TRBJ2-1; 8 bases line up with TRBD2. This CDR3 has 16 amino acids. V lost 0 bases to trimming and J lost 4 bases; unmatched junction nucleotides: 5. CDR1 is LNHNV, CDR2 YYDKDF, per germline (reference sequence). The CDR3: CATSRDTSGSYNEQFF. The CDR3 DNA is TGTGCCACCAGCAGAGATACGAGCGGGAGTTACAATGAGCAGTTCTTC.

V usage is TRBV7-9 and J usage is TRBJ2-2; the match to TRBD1 covers 7 bases. Germline loops: CDR1 SEHNR, CDR2 FQNEAQ (reference sequence). The V gene end was trimmed by 5 bases and the J gene end by 4 bases; junction bases not matched to a gene: 19. The CDR3 consists of 19 residues. The CDR3 DNA is TGTGCCAGCAGCAAAACAGGGGTTATGGATGGGTTGGCCACCGGGGAGCTGTTTTTT. Translation gives CASSKTGVMDGLATGELFF.

For the CDR3, the DNA is TGTGCCAGCTCACCAATCGGGGGTTATCAGCCCCAGCATTTT. Translation: CASSPIGGYQPQHF. The rearrangement joins TRBV18 to TRBJ1-5; D possibly corresponds to TRBD1 (5 bases). The CDR3 is made up of 14 amino acids. Germline V gives CDR1 KGHSH, CDR2 LQKENI. V lost 2 bases to trimming and J lost 5 bases, with 10 bases between them. Filled out from reference TRBV18 and TRBJ1-5, the complete variable domain reads NAGVMQNPRHLVRRRGQEARLRCSPMKGHSHVYWYRQLPEEGLKFMVYLQKENIIDESGMPKERFSAEFPKEGPSILRIQQVVRGDSAAYFCASSPIGGYQPQHFGDGTRLSIL.

The chain is built from TRBV6-5 and TRBJ2-1; TRBD1 might be the D (6 bases). The V gene's germline CDR1 is MNHEY and CDR2 SVGAGI. V shed 5 bases and J shed 5 bases, with 10 bases lying between them. The CDR3 covers 13 residues. CDR3 sequence: CASSGDNHNEQFF. The DNA of the CDR3 is TGTGCCAGCAGTGGGGACAACCACAATGAGCAGTTCTTC.

This clone was seen once. The chain has TRBV30 and TRBJ1-2, with a tentative D call TRBD1 (5 bases). This CDR3 contains 14 residues. Between the trimmed V and J ends, which lost 3 bases and 1 base, there was a span of 12 bases. Per germline, CDR1 GTSNPN and CDR2 SVGIG (reference sequence). Here the CDR3 reads CAWSTGTYNYGYTF. The CDR3 nucleotides read TGTGCCTGGAGCACCGGGACGTATAACTATGGCTACACCTTC.

V and J are TRBV7-9 and TRBJ2-2; no reliable D call. CDR1 SEHNR and CDR2 FQNEAQ come from the germline V gene (reference sequence). CDR3 size: 15 residues. The V gene lost 1 base and the J gene lost 6 bases, with 12 bases spanning the gap. This CDR3 reads CASSLVGGFPGELFF. CDR3 nucleotide sequence: TGTGCCAGCAGCTTAGTTGGCGGTTTTCCCGGGGAGCTGTTTTTT. The variable domain in full, completed from reference TRBV7-9 and TRBJ2-2, reads DTGVSQNPRHKITKRGQNVTFRCDPISEHNRLYWYRQTLGQGPEFLTYFQNEAQLEKSRLLSDRFSAERPKGSFSTLEIQRTEQGDSAMYLCASSLVGGFPGELFFGEGSRLTVL.

The V gene is TRBV19, the J gene TRBJ2-3; the D gene is possibly TRBD1 (6 bases). The CDR3 has 14 amino acids. Germline V CDR1 and CDR2: LNHDA, SQIVND (reference sequence). Trimming pared 5 bases from V and 2 bases from J, leaving 11 bases between. The CDR3 DNA reads as TGTGCCAGTAGTCCCTCAGGGGTCACAGATACGCAGTATTTT. Translated: CASSPSGVTDTQYF.

The V call is TRBV9, the J call TRBJ1-5; a possible D gene is TRBD1 (6 bases). Trimming pared 4 bases from V and 11 bases from J, leaving 19 bases between. There are 14 residues in the CDR3. Looked up from germline, CDR1 is SGDLS and CDR2 is YYNGEE. CDR3 DNA: TGTGCCAGCAGCCCCCACGGGGGCGCTGGGGCCCAGCATTTT. It is translated as CASSPHGGAGAQHF.

This sequence joins TRBV2 and TRBJ2-1; D call uncertain. V gave up 4 bases and J gave up 6 bases, with 16 bases separating them. This CDR3 is built from 15 residues. Germline CDR1 SNHLY, CDR2 FYNNEI. This CDR3 is CASSVYSGFGNEQFF. Written as DNA, the CDR3 is TGTGCCAGCAGTGTATATTCCGGGTTCGGCAATGAGCAGTTCTTC.

The chain recombines TRBV7-3 with TRBJ2-1; D ambiguous. Trimming removed 5 bases at V and 1 base at J, with 12 bases between. The CDR3 consists of 15 residues. The germline V gene encodes CDR1 SGHTA and CDR2 FQGTGA. As DNA, the CDR3 is TGTGCCAGCAGCCCCCTGGTCGGTTCCTACAATGAGCAGTTCTTC. Protein product: CASSPLVGSYNEQFF.

The rearrangement uses TRBV6-5 and TRBJ1-1; D gene ambiguous. The CDR3 runs to 13 residues. The germline V gene encodes CDR1 MNHEY and CDR2 SVGAGI. The V end was cut by 5 bases, the J end by 4 bases, with 11 bases between. CDR3: CASSRATGTEAFF. The CDR3 bases are TGTGCCAGCAGTCGGGCGACTGGCACTGAAGCTTTCTTT.